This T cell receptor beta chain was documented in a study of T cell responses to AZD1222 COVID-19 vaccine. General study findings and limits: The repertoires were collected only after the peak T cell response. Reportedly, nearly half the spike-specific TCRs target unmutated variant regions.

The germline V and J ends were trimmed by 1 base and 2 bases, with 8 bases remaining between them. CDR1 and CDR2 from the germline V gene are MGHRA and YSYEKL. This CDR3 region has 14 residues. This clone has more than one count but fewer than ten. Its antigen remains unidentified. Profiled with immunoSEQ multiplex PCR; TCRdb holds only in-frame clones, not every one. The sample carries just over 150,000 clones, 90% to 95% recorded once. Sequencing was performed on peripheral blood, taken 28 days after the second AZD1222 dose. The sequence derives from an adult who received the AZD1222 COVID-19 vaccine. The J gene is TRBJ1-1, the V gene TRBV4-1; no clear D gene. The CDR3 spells CASSQVAGNTEAFF. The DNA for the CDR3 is TGCGCCAGCAGCCAAGTAGCGGGAAACACTGAAGCTTTCTTT.